This T cell receptor (beta chain) stems from a study of blood T cell repertoires in COVID-19. The wider study: Sites in the United States, Italy and Spain provided acute and convalescent COVID-19 samples. PBMCs, B-cell-depleted T cells, or T cells provided the cDNA or gDNA that made up the material.

As originally analysed: Nucleated cell counts were estimated from reference gene primer amplification. Method: immunoSEQ multiplex PCR; TCRdb's copy keeps in-frame clones and lacks some. D and trimming were read from the DNA, whereas the V and J calls and clone size are those reported in that table. Altogether 120,000 to 150,000 clones are present, roughly 84% being singletons, with the ten largest covering under 5.5%. The table lists this clone with a few counts. The V gene end was trimmed by 3 bases and the J gene end by 4 bases; junction bases not matched to a gene: 5. Germline CDR1 and CDR2: MNHEY and SMNVEV (reference sequence). CDR3 length: 15 amino acids. Participants' reported clinical history set cohort assignment.

Sequenced: PBMCs or T cells enriched from blood (not recorded which). This sequence joins TRBV27 and TRBJ2-3, with 9 bases that match TRBD1. The TCR originated in a middle-aged man with acute COVID-19. The CDR3 spells CASSFRDRVADTQYF. The CDR3 DNA reads TGTGCCAGCAGTTTCCGGGACAGGGTAGCAGATACGCAGTATTTT.